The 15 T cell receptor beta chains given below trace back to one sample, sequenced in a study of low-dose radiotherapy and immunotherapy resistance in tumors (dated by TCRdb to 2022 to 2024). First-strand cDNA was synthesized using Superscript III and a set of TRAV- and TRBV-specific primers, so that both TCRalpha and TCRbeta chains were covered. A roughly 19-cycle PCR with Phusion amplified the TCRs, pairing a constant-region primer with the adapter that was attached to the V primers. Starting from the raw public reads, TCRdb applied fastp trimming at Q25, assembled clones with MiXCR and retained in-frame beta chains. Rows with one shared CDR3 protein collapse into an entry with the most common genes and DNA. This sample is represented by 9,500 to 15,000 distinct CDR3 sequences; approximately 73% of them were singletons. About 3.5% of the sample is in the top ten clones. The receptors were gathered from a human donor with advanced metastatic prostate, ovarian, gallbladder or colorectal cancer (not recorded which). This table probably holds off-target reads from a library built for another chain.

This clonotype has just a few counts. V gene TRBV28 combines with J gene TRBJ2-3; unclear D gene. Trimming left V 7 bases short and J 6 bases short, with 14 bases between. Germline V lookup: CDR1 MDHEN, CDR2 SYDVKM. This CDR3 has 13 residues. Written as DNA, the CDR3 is TGTGCCAGCACCTTGCAGCGTGCGGATACGCAGTATTTT. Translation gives CASTLQRADTQYF.

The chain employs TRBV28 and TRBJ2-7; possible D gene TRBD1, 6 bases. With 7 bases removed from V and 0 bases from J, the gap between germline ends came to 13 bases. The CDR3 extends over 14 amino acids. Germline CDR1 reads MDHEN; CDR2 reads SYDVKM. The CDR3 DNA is TGTGCCAGCAACCGAACAGGGACCTCCTACGAGCAGTACTTC. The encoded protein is CASNRTGTSYEQYF.

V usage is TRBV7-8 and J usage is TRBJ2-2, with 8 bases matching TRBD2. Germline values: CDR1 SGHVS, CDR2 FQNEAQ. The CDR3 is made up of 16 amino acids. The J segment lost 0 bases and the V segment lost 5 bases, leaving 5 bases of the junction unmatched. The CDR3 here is CASSPTSGPNTGELFF. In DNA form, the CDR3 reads TGTGCCAGCAGCCCAACTAGCGGACCGAACACCGGGGAGCTGTTTTTT.

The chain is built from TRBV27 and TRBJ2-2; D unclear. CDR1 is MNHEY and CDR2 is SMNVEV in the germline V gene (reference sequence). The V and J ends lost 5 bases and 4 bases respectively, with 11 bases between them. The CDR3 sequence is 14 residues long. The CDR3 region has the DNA TGTGCCAGCAGTAGGTGGGTGGGCACCGGGGAGCTGTTTTTT. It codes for CASSRWVGTGELFF.

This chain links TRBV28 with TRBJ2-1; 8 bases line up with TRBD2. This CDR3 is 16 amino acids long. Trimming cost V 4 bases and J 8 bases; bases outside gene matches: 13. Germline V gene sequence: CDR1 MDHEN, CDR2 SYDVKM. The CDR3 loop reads CASSSPFKRESYEQFF. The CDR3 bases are TGTGCCAGCAGTTCCCCTTTCAAGCGGGAGTCCTATGAGCAGTTCTTC.

CDR3 loop: CASRSGVGTEAFF. CDR3 coding DNA: TGTGCCAGCAGGTCGGGGGTAGGCACTGAAGCTTTCTTT. The chain combines TRBV28 with TRBJ1-1, with D perhaps matching TRBD1 (5 bases). CDR1 MDHEN and CDR2 SYDVKM come from the germline V gene. V lost 6 bases, J lost 4 bases, and 12 bases lay in between. The CDR3 length is 13 residues. The variable domain in full, completed from reference TRBV28 and TRBJ1-1, reads DVKVTQSSRYLVKRTGEKVFLECVQDMDHENMFWYRQDPGLGLRLIYFSYDVKMKEKGDIPEGYSVSREKKERFSLILESASTNQTSMYLCASRSGVGTEAFFGQGTRLTVV.

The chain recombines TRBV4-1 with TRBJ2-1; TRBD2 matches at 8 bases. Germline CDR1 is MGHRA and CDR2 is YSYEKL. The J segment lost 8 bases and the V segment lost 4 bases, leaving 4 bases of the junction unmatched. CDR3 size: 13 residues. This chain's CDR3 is CASSRQREYEQFF. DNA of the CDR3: TGCGCCAGCAGCCGCCAGCGGGAGTATGAGCAGTTCTTC.

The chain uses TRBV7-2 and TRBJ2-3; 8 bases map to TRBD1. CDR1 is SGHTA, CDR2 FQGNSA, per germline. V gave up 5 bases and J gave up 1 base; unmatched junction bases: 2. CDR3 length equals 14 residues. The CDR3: CASSADRGTDTQYF. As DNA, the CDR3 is TGTGCCAGCAGCGCGGACAGGGGCACAGATACGCAGTATTTT.

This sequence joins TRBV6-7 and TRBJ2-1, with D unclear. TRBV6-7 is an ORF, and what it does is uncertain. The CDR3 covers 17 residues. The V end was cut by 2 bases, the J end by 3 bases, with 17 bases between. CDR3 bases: TGTGCCAGCAGTTACCTCCGGGTTAGCCACAGCTACAATGAGCAGTTCTTC. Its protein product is CASSYLRVSHSYNEQFF.

The CDR3 loop reads CASSLEPSARQFF. Here the CDR3 DNA reads TGTGCCAGCAGCTTAGAACCTTCCGCGCGACAGTTCTTC. This chain connects TRBV11-2 to TRBJ2-1; D uncertain. The CDR3 runs to 13 residues. The V end was cut by 0 bases, the J end by 13 bases, with 13 bases between. Germline lookup yields CDR1 SGHAT and CDR2 FQNNGV.

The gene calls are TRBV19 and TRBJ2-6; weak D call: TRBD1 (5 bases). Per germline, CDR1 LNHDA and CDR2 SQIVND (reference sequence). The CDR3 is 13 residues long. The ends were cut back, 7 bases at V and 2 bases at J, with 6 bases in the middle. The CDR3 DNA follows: TGTGCCAGTAAGGGGACTGGGGCCAACGTCCTGACTTTC. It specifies CASKGTGANVLTF. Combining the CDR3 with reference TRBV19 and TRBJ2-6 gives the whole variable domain DGGITQSPKYLFRKEGQNVTLSCEQNLNHDAMYWYRQDPGQGLRLIYYSQIVNDFQKGDIAEGYSVSREKKESFPLTVTSAQKNPTAFYLCASKGTGANVLTFGAGSRLTVL.

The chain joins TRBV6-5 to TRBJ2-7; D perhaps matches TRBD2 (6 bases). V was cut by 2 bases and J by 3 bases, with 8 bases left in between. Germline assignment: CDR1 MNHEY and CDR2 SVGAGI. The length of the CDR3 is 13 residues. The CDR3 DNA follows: TGTGCCAGCAGTTACGGGGGGATCTACGAGCAGTACTTC. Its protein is CASSYGGIYEQYF.

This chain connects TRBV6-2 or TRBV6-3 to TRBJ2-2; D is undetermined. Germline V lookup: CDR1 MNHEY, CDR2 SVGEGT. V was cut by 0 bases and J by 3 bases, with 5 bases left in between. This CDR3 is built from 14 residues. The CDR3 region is CASSYSKYTGELFF. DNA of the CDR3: TGTGCCAGCAGTTACTCGAAGTACACCGGGGAGCTGTTTTTT.

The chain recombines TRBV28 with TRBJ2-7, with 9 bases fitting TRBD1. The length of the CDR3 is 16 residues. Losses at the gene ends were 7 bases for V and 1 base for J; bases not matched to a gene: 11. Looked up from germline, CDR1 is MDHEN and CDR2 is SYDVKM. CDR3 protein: CASKKPGQGPSYEQYF. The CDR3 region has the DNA TGTGCCAGCAAAAAACCGGGACAGGGACCATCCTACGAGCAGTACTTC.

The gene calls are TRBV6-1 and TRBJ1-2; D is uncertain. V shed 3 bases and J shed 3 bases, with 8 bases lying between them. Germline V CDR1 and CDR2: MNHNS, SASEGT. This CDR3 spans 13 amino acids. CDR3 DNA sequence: TGTGCCAGCAGTGAGACGGACTACTATGGCTACACCTTC. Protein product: CASSETDYYGYTF.